The T cell receptor (beta chain) under discussion was sequenced for a study of blood T cell repertoires in COVID-19 (TCRdb year 2020). Study-wide context: The collaborator samples originated in the United States, Italy and Spain and spanned the acute and convalescent phases of COVID-19. Deeply sampled blood TCRbeta repertoires from subjects exposed to, actively infected with, or recovered from COVID-19 were included in the dataset. A de-identified subject ID, COVID-19 status, age in years and sex were almost always included in the sample metadata. Samples came from the ongoing ImmuneRACE study (first 160 participants) plus 1,254 subjects from 6 global collaborators. The prospective study material was composed of cDNA or gDNA derived from T cells, B-cell-depleted T cells, or PBMCs. The repertoires were released in a freely available public database intended as a resource for research on the immune response to SARS-CoV-2. Where available, HLA class I and class II types were taken from metadata supplied by the sample provider and were not determined by assay-based typing. General study outcomes and caveats: Clinical and demographic metadata were provided uncurated, with the amount varying by source and participant.

As regards this clone: This receptor's antigen is unknown. Per-base quality was not reported, and no clone a single base away is much larger than it.

TCRbeta CDR3 regions were amplified from genomic DNA by means of the immunoSEQ Assay, a bias-controlled multiplex PCR. The paper's processing steps were these. The number of nucleated cells in each sample was estimated by amplification of reference gene primers within the assay. Sequence reads were collapsed and filtered to measure the absolute abundance of every unique TCRbeta CDR3 rearrangement. For each sample, productive Simpson clonality was calculated as the square root of Simpson's diversity index across productive rearrangements. TCRdb took this table from immuneACCESS and kept in-frame rearrangements with V and J called. Such tables lack part of the clones; where checked against another copy, unresolved V genes explain under half of the gap, and the rest is unexplained. Clone size and the V and J calls come from that table; the DNA yielded D and trimming. The sample contains 220,000 or so clones, over 75% of them found a single time. Under 4% of the sample is in the top ten clones.

Taken from cysteine to phenylalanine, the CDR3 has 14 residues. Only the CDR3 DNA is retained, 42 bases long and in frame from the first base. CDR1 and CDR2 (SGHRS, YFSETQ) derive from the germline V gene. Trimming costs V 0 bases and J 6 bases, and their ends lie 10 bases apart. Enrolling through a virtual design, the prospective study's participants ranged in age from roughly 18 to 89 years and lived across 20 to 25 United States geographic areas. To assign participants to cohorts, the prospective study relied on clinical history that participants themselves reported in a screening survey and a study questionnaire. In the prospective study, mobile phlebotomists collected whole blood, serum and a nasopharyngeal or oropharyngeal swab from each participant. Additional blood draws and questionnaires over an approximately 2-month period could optionally be provided by prospective study participants. Before DNA extraction, blood samples from the prospective study were shipped at room temperature or frozen.

The TCR originated in a woman younger than 35 in a cohort exposed to, infected with or recovered from COVID-19 (not recorded which). The rearranged segments are TRBV5-1 and TRBJ2-1; TRBD1 might be the D gene, on 5 matching bases. Specimen: PBMCs or T cells enriched from blood (not recorded which). The CDR3: CASSLGRGPNEQFF. The DNA reads as follows: TGCGCCAGCAGCTTGGGTAGGGGCCCCAATGAGCAGTTCTTC.